This is a list of T cell receptor beta chains from one sample in a study of blood T cells in healthy people across ages. TCRdb independently ran MiXCR on the 5' RACE reads; one entry per CDR3 protein. The table has roughly 700,000 distinct CDR3 sequences, 49% seen once. The sequenced sample was blood. These receptors were taken from a woman aged 60-75 years in good health. CDR3s include the opening cysteine and the closing phenylalanine or tryptophan. Fields, in order: CDR3 DNA, CDR3 protein, J gene, V gene, clone size, D gene. A D gene is named only where the DNA matches it firmly. Expanded clones get a size class; other rows say once, few or many, or leave the size out.

CDR3nt: TGTGCCAGCAGTTCCGGGACGTGGAGCTCCTACGAGCAGTACTTC
CDR3aa: CASSSGTWSSYEQYF
j_gene: TRBJ2-7
v_gene: TRBV28
abundance: -
d_gene: -

CDR3nt: TGCGCCAGCGGCTTGCCTCGACTAGCGGGAGCAAATGAGCAGTTCTTC
CDR3aa: CASGLPRLAGANEQFF
j_gene: TRBJ2-1
v_gene: TRBV5-1
abundance: once
d_gene: TRBD2

CDR3nt: TGTGCCAGCAGTTTATTTCGCGGTGATGAGCAGTTCTTC
CDR3aa: CASSLFRGDEQFF
j_gene: TRBJ2-1
v_gene: TRBV12-3/TRBV12-4
abundance: -
d_gene: -

CDR3nt: TGTACCAGCAGAAGTACGGGGACCCACTCCGAGCAGTACTTC
CDR3aa: CTSRSTGTHSEQYF
j_gene: TRBJ2-7
v_gene: TRBV7-9
abundance: -
d_gene: -

CDR3nt: TGTGCCAGCGGTTCGGAGGTCTACGAGCAGTACTTC
CDR3aa: CASGSEVYEQYF
j_gene: TRBJ2-7
v_gene: TRBV27
abundance: -
d_gene: -

CDR3nt: TGTGCCAGCAGTGCGGCTAGCGGGTCACAAGAGACCCAGTACTTC
CDR3aa: CASSAASGSQETQYF
j_gene: TRBJ2-5
v_gene: TRBV2
abundance: -
d_gene: TRBD2

CDR3nt: TGTGCCAGCAGCAAACGGACAGGGAGGGCGAACACCGGGGAGCTGTTTTTT
CDR3aa: CASSKRTGRANTGELFF
j_gene: TRBJ2-2
v_gene: TRBV21-1
abundance: -
d_gene: -

CDR3nt: TGTGCCAGCAGCGTAGATTTCTTCCGGGAGGGGGAGCAGTTCTTC
CDR3aa: CASSVDFFREGEQFF
j_gene: TRBJ2-1
v_gene: TRBV9
abundance: few
d_gene: TRBD2

CDR3nt: TGTGCCTGGAGTGTCGGCACGGGTGATAATTCACCCCTCCACTTT
CDR3aa: CAWSVGTGDNSPLHF
j_gene: TRBJ1-6
v_gene: TRBV30
abundance: once
d_gene: -

CDR3nt: TGTGCCATCAGTCCACAGAGCACAGATACGCAGTATTTT
CDR3aa: CAISPQSTDTQYF
j_gene: TRBJ2-3
v_gene: TRBV10-3
abundance: -
d_gene: -

CDR3nt: TGTGCCATCGCCCGCGGCCAGGGAGAGACCCAGTTCTTC
CDR3aa: CAIARGQGETQFF
j_gene: TRBJ2-1
v_gene: TRBV10-3
abundance: once
d_gene: -

CDR3nt: TGTGCCAGCAGCCTCGACCGGGACCCCCACTCCTACGAGCAGTACTTC
CDR3aa: CASSLDRDPHSYEQYF
j_gene: TRBJ2-7
v_gene: TRBV7-8
abundance: -
d_gene: -

CDR3nt: TGCAGTGCTAGCGGGAGGGCCCCTGTGAACAATGAGCAGTTCTTC
CDR3aa: CSASGRAPVNNEQFF
j_gene: TRBJ2-1
v_gene: TRBV20-1
abundance: -
d_gene: TRBD2

CDR3nt: TGCGCCAGCAGCTTCGAGTATAGCACAGATACGCAGTATTTT
CDR3aa: CASSFEYSTDTQYF
j_gene: TRBJ2-3
v_gene: TRBV5-1
abundance: -
d_gene: -

CDR3nt: TGTGCCAACCGGGGCCCTAACTATGGCTACACCTTC
CDR3aa: CANRGPNYGYTF
j_gene: TRBJ1-2
v_gene: TRBV10-3
abundance: -
d_gene: -

CDR3nt: TGTGCCAGCAGTTACCCTACACCGACAGATACGCAGTATTTT
CDR3aa: CASSYPTPTDTQYF
j_gene: TRBJ2-3
v_gene: TRBV6-5
abundance: -
d_gene: -

CDR3nt: TGTGCCAGCAGCCCCAGCCCAGTTGGCGAGCAGTACTTC
CDR3aa: CASSPSPVGEQYF
j_gene: TRBJ2-7
v_gene: TRBV3-1
abundance: -
d_gene: -

CDR3nt: TGCGCCAGCAGCTTGGGGGCCGCCAACGTCCTGACTTTC
CDR3aa: CASSLGAANVLTF
j_gene: TRBJ2-6
v_gene: TRBV5-1
abundance: -
d_gene: -

CDR3nt: TGCAGTGCTCAAACAGGGGTTAGTTCACCCCTCCACTTT
CDR3aa: CSAQTGVSSPLHF
j_gene: TRBJ1-6
v_gene: TRBV20-1
abundance: -
d_gene: TRBD1

CDR3nt: TGTGCCAGCAGTAAAGGACAGGAGGCGGAGCAGTTCTTC
CDR3aa: CASSKGQEAEQFF
j_gene: TRBJ2-1
v_gene: TRBV2
abundance: -
d_gene: TRBD1

CDR3nt: TGTGCCAGCAGTTACTCTTCGGGACTAGCGGGAGGGAAGCAGTTCTTC
CDR3aa: CASSYSSGLAGGKQFF
j_gene: TRBJ2-1
v_gene: TRBV6-5
abundance: few
d_gene: TRBD2

CDR3nt: TGTGCCAGCAGCTCTCTCCAGGGTCAGGGGTATGGGGGGCAGTACTTC
CDR3aa: CASSSLQGQGYGGQYF
j_gene: TRBJ2-5
v_gene: TRBV7-3
abundance: -
d_gene: -

CDR3nt: TGCGCCAGCAGCCCTCCGGACAGATCCTACGAGCAGTACTTC
CDR3aa: CASSPPDRSYEQYF
j_gene: TRBJ2-7
v_gene: TRBV5-1
abundance: -
d_gene: -

CDR3nt: TGCGCCAGCAGCCCTGACTTGACTAGCGGGGTCCATGAGCAGTTCTTC
CDR3aa: CASSPDLTSGVHEQFF
j_gene: TRBJ2-1
v_gene: TRBV5-1
abundance: -
d_gene: TRBD2

CDR3nt: TGTGCCATCAGTGAGTCGATTAGCGGGAGTGGCGAGCAGTTCTTC
CDR3aa: CAISESISGSGEQFF
j_gene: TRBJ2-1
v_gene: TRBV10-3
abundance: -
d_gene: TRBD2

CDR3nt: TGCAGCGTTGTGTGGGGCACTTTGAACACTGAAGCTTTCTTT
CDR3aa: CSVVWGTLNTEAFF
j_gene: TRBJ1-1
v_gene: TRBV29-1
abundance: -
d_gene: -

CDR3nt: TGTGCCAGCAGCCAAGGGCTAGCGGGAGTTGGCGAGCAGTTCTTC
CDR3aa: CASSQGLAGVGEQFF
j_gene: TRBJ2-1
v_gene: TRBV3-1
abundance: -
d_gene: TRBD2

CDR3nt: TGTGCCATCAGTCCAAATACAGGGGCTTTAACCGGGGAGCTGTTTTTT
CDR3aa: CAISPNTGALTGELFF
j_gene: TRBJ2-2
v_gene: TRBV10-3
abundance: few
d_gene: TRBD1

CDR3nt: TGTGCCAGCAGCATAGGAGGCTCCTATGGCTACACCTTC
CDR3aa: CASSIGGSYGYTF
j_gene: TRBJ1-2
v_gene: TRBV12-3/TRBV12-4
abundance: -
d_gene: -